This is a list of T cell receptor beta chains from one sample in a study of CD8 T cells in Susac syndrome. Using its own MiXCR run on the immunoSEQ multiplex PCR reads, TCRdb lists one record per CDR3 protein. The table has some 300,000 distinct CDR3 sequences, about 88% seen once; the top ten hold 0.095% to 0.14%. Sequencing input: CD8+ T cells from PBMCs. These receptors were taken from a human donor with multiple sclerosis. The CDR3 runs from the conserved cysteine through the conserved F or W. D genes are given only for firm matches. Not every row has a clone size; where given, it reads once, few, many or a size class.

j_call	d_call	v_call	clone_size	cdr3_nt	cdr3_aa
TRBJ2-2	-	TRBV7-9	few	TGTGCCAGCAGTCACGGGACCGGGGAGCTGTTTTTT	CASSHGTGELFF
TRBJ2-1	-	TRBV2	-	TGTGCCAGCAGTGAACCGTCCTACAATGAGCAGTTCTTC	CASSEPSYNEQFF
TRBJ2-1	-	TRBV27	-	TGTGCCAGCAGTTTATACGGGGGGCTAGTGGATGAGCAGTTCTTC	CASSLYGGLVDEQFF
TRBJ2-4	TRBD1	TRBV5-1	once	TGCGCCAGCAGCCTCACGGACAGGGGAGGCGACATTCAGTACTTC	CASSLTDRGGDIQYF
TRBJ2-7	TRBD1	TRBV9	once	TGTGCCAGCAGCAAGAGGACAGGGCGCTACGAGCAGTACTTC	CASSKRTGRYEQYF
TRBJ1-1	-	TRBV29-1	-	TGCAGCGTCGGAAAAGGGAGATGGAACGTCGGGAACACTGAAGCTTTCTTT	CSVGKGRWNVGNTEAFF
TRBJ2-1	-	TRBV21-1	-	TGTGCCAGCAGCAGAAACCAAGCGGGAGACTCCTACAATGAGCAGTTCTTC	CASSRNQAGDSYNEQFF
TRBJ2-7	-	TRBV6-1	-	TGTGCCAGCAGTACCCGGACGGTTAGCTCCTACGAGCAGTACTTC	CASSTRTVSSYEQYF
TRBJ2-1	TRBD2	TRBV24-1	-	TGTGCCACCAGTGTATCGGGGGGGGGCAATGAGCAGTTCTTC	CATSVSGGGNEQFF
TRBJ2-1	-	TRBV9	-	TGTGCCAGCAGCGTAGCGGCCCCCTACAATGAGCAGTTCTTC	CASSVAAPYNEQFF
TRBJ2-1	-	TRBV7-9	few	TGTGCCAGCAGCTTGGACTACAATCAATTCTTC	CASSLDYNQFF
TRBJ2-1	-	TRBV27	-	TGTGCCAGCAGCCTTAAGAGGACCAACAATGAGCAGTTCTTC	CASSLKRTNNEQFF
TRBJ2-1	-	TRBV27	-	TGTGCCAGCACCCCGAGGCCCCTCTCCTACAATGAGCAGTTCTTC	CASTPRPLSYNEQFF
TRBJ2-3	-	TRBV4-1	-	TGCGCCAGCAGCCAAGAGACAGTTTTCACAGATACGCAGTATTTT	CASSQETVFTDTQYF
TRBJ2-7	TRBD2	TRBV11-2	-	TGTGCCAGCAGCTTAGGGACTAGCGGGAGTTCTCTTTTATACGAGCAGTACTTC	CASSLGTSGSSLLYEQYF
TRBJ2-7	TRBD1	TRBV20-1	-	TGCAGTGCTAGAGATGGGACAGGGGGCTATCGGCAGTACTTC	CSARDGTGGYRQYF
TRBJ2-1	TRBD2	TRBV14	-	TGTGCCAGCAGCCAAGATGGGGGGACTAGCGAGTACAATGAGCAGTTCTTC	CASSQDGGTSEYNEQFF
TRBJ1-2	TRBD1	TRBV27	-	TGTGCCAGCAGTTCCGAGACAGGGAATAACTATGGCTACACCTTC	CASSSETGNNYGYTF
TRBJ2-2	-	TRBV5-1	once	TGCGCCAGCGCACTCCCGACGGGCACGAACACCGGGGAGCTGTTTTTT	CASALPTGTNTGELFF
TRBJ2-7	TRBD1	TRBV5-6	-	TGTGCCAGCAGCCCGACCCCGGACAGGGAATCCTACGAGCAGTACTTC	CASSPTPDRESYEQYF
TRBJ2-1	TRBD2	TRBV6-2/TRBV6-3	-	TGTGCCAGCAGTTACCGGACTAGCGGATACAATGAGCAGTTCTTC	CASSYRTSGYNEQFF
TRBJ2-2	-	TRBV23-1	-	TGCGCCAGCAGTCACCTAGGAAGTCAAAACACCGGGGAGCTGTTTTTT	CASSHLGSQNTGELFF
TRBJ2-7	-	TRBV5-1	-	TGCGCCAGCAGCCGTCGCGAGGCGGGTTCCCCCTACGAGCAGTACTTC	CASSRREAGSPYEQYF
TRBJ1-5	-	TRBV20-1	-	TGCAGTGCTAAAGGGGAGGGCCTATCCCAGCATTTT	CSAKGEGLSQHF
TRBJ1-2	TRBD1	TRBV7-9	-	TGTGCCAGCAGCGGGGCCGGGACAGGGATTTACGGCTACACCTTC	CASSGAGTGIYGYTF
TRBJ1-1	-	TRBV7-2	-	TGTGCCAGCAGCTTAGGGGCTAAACTGAACACTGAAGCTTTCTTT	CASSLGAKLNTEAFF